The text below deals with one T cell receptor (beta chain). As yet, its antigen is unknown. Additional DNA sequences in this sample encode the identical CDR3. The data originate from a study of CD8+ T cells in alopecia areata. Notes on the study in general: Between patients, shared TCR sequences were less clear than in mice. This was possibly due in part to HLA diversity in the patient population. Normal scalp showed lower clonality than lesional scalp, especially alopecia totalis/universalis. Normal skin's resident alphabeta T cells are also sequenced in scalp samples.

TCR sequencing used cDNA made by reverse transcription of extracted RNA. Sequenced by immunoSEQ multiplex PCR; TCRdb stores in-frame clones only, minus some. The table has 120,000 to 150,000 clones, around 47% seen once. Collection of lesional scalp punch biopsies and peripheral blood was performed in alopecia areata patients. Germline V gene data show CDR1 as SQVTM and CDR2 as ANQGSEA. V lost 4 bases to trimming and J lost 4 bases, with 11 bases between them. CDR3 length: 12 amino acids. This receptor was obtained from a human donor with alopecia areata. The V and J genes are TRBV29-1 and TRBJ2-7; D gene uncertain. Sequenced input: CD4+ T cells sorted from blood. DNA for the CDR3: TGCAGCGTTGCAGGCAGAAGTTACGAGCAGTACTTC. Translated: CSVAGRSYEQYF.